The 12 T cell receptor beta chains reported below all come from one sample, sequenced in a study of blood T cell repertoires in COVID-19. Using immunoSEQ multiplex PCR, the repertoire was profiled, and TCRdb retains in-frame clones only, with some absent. The sample carries under 250,000 clones, approximately 85% recorded once. The specimen was peripheral blood. These receptors came from a man aged 45-60 years with COVID-19, enrolled during active disease.

The chain is built from TRBV3-1 (or the pseudogene TRBV3-2) and TRBJ2-3; D gene unclear. Looked up from germline, CDR1 is LGHDT and CDR2 is YNNKEL (reference sequence). With 0 bases removed from V and 6 bases from J, the gap between germline ends came to 10 bases. CDR3 length: 14 amino acids. The CDR3 DNA is TGTGCCAGCAGCCAAGATCTAGTTACTGATACGCAGTATTTT. Translation gives CASSQDLVTDTQYF.

The V gene is TRBV5-4, the J gene TRBJ1-1, with D perhaps matching TRBD1 (6 bases). Germline values: CDR1 SGHNT, CDR2 YYREEE (reference sequence). This CDR3 region has 13 residues. Here the CDR3 reads CARGSVDLTEAFF. The CDR3 DNA is TGTGCGAGGGGGTCAGTCGATCTTACTGAAGCTTTCTTT.

This rearrangement joins TRBV27 to TRBJ1-6, with 7 nucleotides matching TRBD1. The length of the CDR3 is 17 residues. V dropped 3 bases and J dropped 7; count of bases not matched to a gene: 12. Germline V CDR1 and CDR2: MNHEY, SMNVEV (reference sequence). CDR3 DNA sequence: TGTGCCAGCAGTTTCAAAACCACAGGGGCGCGGAATTCACCCCTCCACTTT. Protein product: CASSFKTTGARNSPLHF.

V and J are TRBV21-1 and TRBJ1-5. TRBV21-1 is a pseudogene. The length of the CDR3 is 15 residues. CDR3 nucleotides: TGTGCCAGCAGCAAAGCGCAGTGGAGAAATCAGCCCCAGCATTTT. This codes for CASSKAQWRNQPQHF.

The rearrangement links TRBV19 to TRBJ2-3, with 7 bases lining up with TRBD1. Germline V gene lookup returns CDR1 LNHDA and CDR2 SQIVND (reference sequence). The CDR3 consists of 15 residues. V shed 3 bases and J 3 bases; nucleotides not matched to a gene: 6. CDR3 loop: CASSIEGAGTDTQYF. CDR3 coding DNA: TGTGCCAGTAGTATTGAGGGGGCCGGGACAGATACGCAGTATTTT.

The chain couples TRBV21-1 to TRBJ1-4; the table's D call of TRBD1 was not tested on the DNA. TRBV21-1 constitutes a pseudogene. CDR3 size: 17 residues. CDR3 nucleotides: TGTGCCAGGAAGGGGCGGCAGACGGATGCAACTAATGAAAAACTGTTTTTT. This gives the protein CARKGRQTDATNEKLFF.

The chain links TRBV7-2 to TRBJ1-5; D remains ambiguous. The CDR3 consists of 16 residues. The V and J ends lost 1 base and 0 bases respectively, with 10 bases between them. From germline, CDR1 is SGHTA and CDR2 FQGNSA. The CDR3 loop is CASSLVSPPSNQPQHF. The CDR3 bases are TGTGCCAGCAGCTTAGTCTCCCCTCCTAGCAATCAGCCCCAGCATTTT.

This chain connects TRBV9 to TRBJ2-1; a possible D gene is TRBD2 (5 bases). V was clipped by 0 bases and J by 9 bases, with 13 bases between them. Germline CDR1 reads SGDLS; CDR2 reads YYNGEE. The CDR3 spans 14 residues. The CDR3 region has the DNA TGTGCCAGCAGCGTAGGTAATAGAGGGAGTGAGCAGTTCTTC. Its protein is CASSVGNRGSEQFF.

The chain joins TRBV27 to TRBJ1-3; D might be TRBD1 (6 bases). Between the trimmed V and J ends, which lost 6 bases and 0 bases, there was a span of 6 bases. CDR3 length: 13 residues. Per germline, CDR1 MNHEY and CDR2 SMNVEV (reference sequence). The CDR3 bases are TGTGCCAGCAGGGACAGCTCTGGAAACACCATATATTTT. It codes for CASRDSSGNTIYF.

The chain links TRBV25-1 to TRBJ2-7; TRBD2 is a possible D gene (6 bases). The germline gives CDR1 MGHDK, CDR2 SYGVNS. The CDR3 is 15 amino acids. V was cut by 6 bases and J by 2 bases, with 17 bases left in between. CDR3 sequence: CASSEQSGTPYEQYF. CDR3 in DNA: TGTGCCAGCAGCGAGCAATCCGGGACTCCCTACGAGCAGTACTTC.

The gene calls are TRBV29-1 and TRBJ1-5; tentative D call: TRBD1 (6 bases). CDR3 length: 15 residues. From germline, CDR1 is SQVTM and CDR2 ANQGSEA. The ends were cut back, 0 bases at V and 2 bases at J, with 11 bases in the middle. The CDR3, as DNA: TGCAGCGTTGAAGAGGGGGGGCAGGGCAATCAGCCCCAGCATTTT. As protein: CSVEEGGQGNQPQHF.

This rearrangement joins TRBV9 to TRBJ1-5; 10 bases align to TRBD1. CDR3 size: 15 residues. The V segment lost 3 bases and the J segment 4 bases; nucleotides outside the gene matches: 4. CDR1 and CDR2 from the germline V gene are SGDLS and YYNGEE. CDR3 nucleotide sequence: TGTGCCAGCAGCGAGGGACAGGGGAAAAATCAGCCCCAGCATTTT. This sequence encodes CASSEGQGKNQPQHF.